Each of the 2 T cell receptor beta chains below was sequenced from the same sample in a study of graft-versus-host responses after intestinal transplantation (dated by TCRdb to the early 2020s). To prepare the library, the immunoSEQ multiplex PCR assay was applied. TCRdb's version of the immuneACCESS table is confined to in-frame rearrangements and falls short of the full clone set. An unresolved V gene accounts for under half of the shortfall where checked; the remainder is of unknown origin. This sample lists around 64,000 clones; approximately 94% were detected once. 0.35% to 0.45% of the sample rests with the top ten. In light of the paper, this sample's time point label describes: cells obtained before transplantation from donor or recipient. The antigens these receptors bind are not known. The sample was unstimulated CD4+ T cells sorted from spleen or lymph node cells, taken before transplant. These receptors were obtained from a human donor who was the organ donor for an intestinal transplant.

V gene TRBV7-9 combines with J gene TRBJ2-7; 7 nucleotides agree with TRBD1. Germline trimming cut 5 bases from V and 0 bases from J; bases unmatched to any gene: 7. CDR3 size: 15 residues. The germline gives CDR1 SEHNR, CDR2 FQNEAQ (reference sequence). The CDR3 coding sequence is TGTGCCAGCAGCCGGGGACAGCCCTTCTCCTACGAGCAGTACTTC. This gives the protein CASSRGQPFSYEQYF.

The chain recombines TRBV10-3 with TRBJ2-1; tentatively, D is TRBD1 (6 bases). The CDR3 runs 15 residues. CDR1 and CDR2 from the germline V gene are ENHRY and SYGVKD. Between the trimmed V and J ends, which lost 5 bases and 5 bases, there was a span of 16 bases. CDR3 protein: CAISRDRFWNNEQFF. The CDR3 DNA reads TGTGCCATCAGTAGAGACAGGTTTTGGAACAATGAGCAGTTCTTC.